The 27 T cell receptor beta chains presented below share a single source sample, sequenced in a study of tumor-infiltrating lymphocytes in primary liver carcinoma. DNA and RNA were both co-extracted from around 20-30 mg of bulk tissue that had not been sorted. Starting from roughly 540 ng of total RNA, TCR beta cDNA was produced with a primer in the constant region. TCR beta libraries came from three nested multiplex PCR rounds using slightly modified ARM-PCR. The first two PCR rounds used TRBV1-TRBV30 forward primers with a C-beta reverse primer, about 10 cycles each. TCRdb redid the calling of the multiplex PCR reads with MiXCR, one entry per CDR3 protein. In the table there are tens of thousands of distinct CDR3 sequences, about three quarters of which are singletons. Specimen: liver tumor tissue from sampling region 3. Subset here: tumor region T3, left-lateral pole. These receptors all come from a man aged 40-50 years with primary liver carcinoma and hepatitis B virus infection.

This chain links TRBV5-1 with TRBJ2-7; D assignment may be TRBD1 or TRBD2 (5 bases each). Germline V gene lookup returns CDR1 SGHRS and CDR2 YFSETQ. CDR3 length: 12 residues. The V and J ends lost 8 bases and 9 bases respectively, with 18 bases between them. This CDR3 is CASSLAGDVQYF. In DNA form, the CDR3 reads TGCGCCAGTAGTTTGGCCGGGGACGTGCAGTACTTC. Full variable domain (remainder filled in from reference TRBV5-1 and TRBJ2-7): KAGVTQTPRYLIKTRGQQVTLSCSPISGHRSVSWYQQTPGQGLQFLFEYFSETQRNKGNFPGRFSGRQFSNSRSEMNVSTLELGDSALYLCASSLAGDVQYFGPGTRLTVT.

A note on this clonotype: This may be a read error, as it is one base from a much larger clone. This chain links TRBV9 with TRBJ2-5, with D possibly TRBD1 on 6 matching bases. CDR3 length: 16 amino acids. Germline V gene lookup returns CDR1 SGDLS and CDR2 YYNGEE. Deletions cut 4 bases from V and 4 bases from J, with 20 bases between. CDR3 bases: TGTGCCAGCAGCACCCGGATAGGGGGTAGTTCAGAGACCCAGTACTTC. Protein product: CASSTRIGGSSETQYF.

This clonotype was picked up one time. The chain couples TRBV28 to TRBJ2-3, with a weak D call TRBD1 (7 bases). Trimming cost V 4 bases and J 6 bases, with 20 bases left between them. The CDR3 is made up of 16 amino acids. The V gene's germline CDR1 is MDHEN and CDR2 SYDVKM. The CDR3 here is CASSSQGGENKDTQYF. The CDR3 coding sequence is TGTGCCAGCAGTTCCCAGGGGGGAGAGAATAAGGATACGCAGTATTTT.

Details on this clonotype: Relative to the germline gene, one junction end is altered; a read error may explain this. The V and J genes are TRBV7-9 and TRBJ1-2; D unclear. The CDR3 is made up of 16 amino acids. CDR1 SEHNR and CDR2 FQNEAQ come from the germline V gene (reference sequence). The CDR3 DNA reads TGTGTCAGCAGCCACGAGGGCAGGCTGCCCCAGTATGGCTACACCTTC. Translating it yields CVSSHEGRLPQYGYTF.

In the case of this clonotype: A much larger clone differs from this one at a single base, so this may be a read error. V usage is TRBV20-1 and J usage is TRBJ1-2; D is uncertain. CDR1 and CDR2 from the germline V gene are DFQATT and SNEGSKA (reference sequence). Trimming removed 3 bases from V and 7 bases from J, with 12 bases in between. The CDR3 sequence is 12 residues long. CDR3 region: CSASSESTGYTF. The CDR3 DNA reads TGCAGTGCTAGCTCGGAATCCACTGGCTACACCTTC.

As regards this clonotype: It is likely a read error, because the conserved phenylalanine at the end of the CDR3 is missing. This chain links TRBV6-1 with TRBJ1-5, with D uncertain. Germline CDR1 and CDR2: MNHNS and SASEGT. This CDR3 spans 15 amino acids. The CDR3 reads CANSEISYGNQPQHS. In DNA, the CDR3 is TGTGCCAACAGTGAAATCTCCTATGGCAATCAGCCCCAGCATTCT.

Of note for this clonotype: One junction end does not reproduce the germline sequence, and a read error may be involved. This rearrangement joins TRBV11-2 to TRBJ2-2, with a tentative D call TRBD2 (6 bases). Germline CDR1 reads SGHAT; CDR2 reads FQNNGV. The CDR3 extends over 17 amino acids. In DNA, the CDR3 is TGTGCCAGCGGCTTAGCATTAGGAGGGGCGGACACCGGGGAGTTGTTTTTT. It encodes CASGLALGGADTGELFF.

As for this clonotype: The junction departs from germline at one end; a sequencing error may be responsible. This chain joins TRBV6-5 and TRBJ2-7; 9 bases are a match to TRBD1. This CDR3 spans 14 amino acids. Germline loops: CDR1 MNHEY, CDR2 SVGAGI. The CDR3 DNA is TGTGCCAGCCTCCCCGGGACAGGGTATAACGAGCAGCACTTC. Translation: CASLPGTGYNEQHF.

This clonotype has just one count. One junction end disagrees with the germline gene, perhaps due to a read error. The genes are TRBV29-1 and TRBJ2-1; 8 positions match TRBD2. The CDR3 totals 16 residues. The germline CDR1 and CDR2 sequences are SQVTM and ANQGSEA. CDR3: CSAEGLAGHVYNEQFF. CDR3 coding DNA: TGCAGCGCTGAAGGGTTAGCGGGACATGTGTACAATGAGCAGTTCTTC.

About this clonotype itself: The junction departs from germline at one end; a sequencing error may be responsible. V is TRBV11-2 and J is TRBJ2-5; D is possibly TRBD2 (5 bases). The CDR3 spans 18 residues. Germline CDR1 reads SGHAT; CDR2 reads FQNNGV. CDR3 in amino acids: CPSSLARLTLGKKKTQYF. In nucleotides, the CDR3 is TGTCCCAGCAGCTTAGCGAGGCTAACCCTGGGAAAAAAAAAGACCCAGTACTTC.

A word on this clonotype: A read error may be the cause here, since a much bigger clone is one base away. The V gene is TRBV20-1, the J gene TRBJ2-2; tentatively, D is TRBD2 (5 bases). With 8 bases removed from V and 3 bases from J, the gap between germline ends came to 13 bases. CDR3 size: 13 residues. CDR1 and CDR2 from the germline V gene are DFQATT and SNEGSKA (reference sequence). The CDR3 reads CSSYREDTGELFF. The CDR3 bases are TGCAGTTCCTATCGGGAAGACACCGGGGAGCTGTTTTTT.

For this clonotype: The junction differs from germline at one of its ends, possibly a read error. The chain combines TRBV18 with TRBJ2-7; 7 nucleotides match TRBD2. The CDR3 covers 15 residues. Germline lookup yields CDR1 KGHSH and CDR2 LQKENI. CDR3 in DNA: TGTGCCAGCTTACTCTCCGGCGGGAGCTCCTACAAGCAGTACTTC. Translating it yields CASLLSGGSSYKQYF.

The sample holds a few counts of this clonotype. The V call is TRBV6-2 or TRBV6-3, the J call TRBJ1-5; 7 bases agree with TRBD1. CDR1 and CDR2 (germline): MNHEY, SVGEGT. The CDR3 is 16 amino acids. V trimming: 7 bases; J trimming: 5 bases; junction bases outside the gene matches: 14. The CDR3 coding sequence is TGTGCCAGCAACCAAGCCGGGACAGTTAGTGATCAGCCCCAGCATTTT. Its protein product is CASNQAGTVSDQPQHF.

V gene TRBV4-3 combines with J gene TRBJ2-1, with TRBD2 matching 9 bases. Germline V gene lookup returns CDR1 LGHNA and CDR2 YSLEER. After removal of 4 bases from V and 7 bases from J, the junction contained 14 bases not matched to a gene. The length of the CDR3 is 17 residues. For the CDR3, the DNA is TGCGCCAGCAGCCGAGACCTCGATAGCGGGAGTGGTAATGAGCAGTTCTTC. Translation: CASSRDLDSGSGNEQFF.

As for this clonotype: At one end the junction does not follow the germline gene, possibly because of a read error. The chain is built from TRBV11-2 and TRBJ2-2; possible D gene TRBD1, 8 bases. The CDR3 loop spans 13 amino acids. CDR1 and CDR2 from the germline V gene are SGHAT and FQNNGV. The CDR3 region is CGSLQGGAGELFF. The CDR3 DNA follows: TGTGGCAGCTTACAGGGGGGGGCCGGGGAGCTGTTTTTT.

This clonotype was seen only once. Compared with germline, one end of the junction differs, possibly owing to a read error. CDR3 in DNA: TGTGCCAGCAGGATCTCGGGACTGCCATCCCACGAGCACTACTTC. It translates to CASRISGLPSHEHYF. The chain recombines TRBV28 with TRBJ2-7; possibly TRBD2 for D (6 bases). Looked up from germline, CDR1 is MDHEN and CDR2 is SYDVKM. The CDR3 sequence is 15 residues long.

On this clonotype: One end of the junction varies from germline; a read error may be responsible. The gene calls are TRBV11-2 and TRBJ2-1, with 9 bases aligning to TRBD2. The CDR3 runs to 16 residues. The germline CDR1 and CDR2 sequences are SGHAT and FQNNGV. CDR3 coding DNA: TGTACCAGCTGCTTAGAGCTCCTAGCGGGAATGTATGAGCAGTTCTTC. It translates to CTSCLELLAGMYEQFF. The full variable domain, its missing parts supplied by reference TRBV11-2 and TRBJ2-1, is EAGVAQSPRYKIIEKRQSVAFWCNPISGHATLYWYQQILGQGPKLLIQFQNNGVVDDSQLPKDRFSAERLKGVDSTLKIQPAKLEDSAVYLCTSCLELLAGMYEQFFGPGTRLTVL.

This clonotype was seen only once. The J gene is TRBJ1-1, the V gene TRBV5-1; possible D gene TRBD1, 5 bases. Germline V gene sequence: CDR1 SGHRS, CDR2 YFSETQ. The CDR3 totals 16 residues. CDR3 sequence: CTNSLMARGLDTEAFF. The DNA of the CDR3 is TGCACCAACAGCTTGATGGCGAGGGGTTTAGACACTGAAGCTTTCTTT.

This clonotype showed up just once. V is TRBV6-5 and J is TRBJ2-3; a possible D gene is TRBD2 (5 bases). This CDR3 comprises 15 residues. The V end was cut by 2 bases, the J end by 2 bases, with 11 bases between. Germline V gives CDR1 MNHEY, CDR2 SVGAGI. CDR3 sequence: CASSYTGLNTDTQYF. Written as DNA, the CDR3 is TGTGCCAGCAGTTACACGGGGTTAAACACAGATACGCAGTATTTT.

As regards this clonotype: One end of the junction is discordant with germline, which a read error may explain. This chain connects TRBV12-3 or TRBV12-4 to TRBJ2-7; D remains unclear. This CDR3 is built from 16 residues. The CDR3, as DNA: TGTGCCAGCAGTTTAATAGGCTCCAGTAGGTCCTACGGGCAGTACTTC. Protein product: CASSLIGSSRSYGQYF.

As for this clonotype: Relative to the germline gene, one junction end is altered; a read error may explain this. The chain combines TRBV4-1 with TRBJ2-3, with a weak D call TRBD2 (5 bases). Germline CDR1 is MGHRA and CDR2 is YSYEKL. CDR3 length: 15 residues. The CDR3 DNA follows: TGCGCCAGCAACCAAGACGCGGGCGTCACAGATACGCAGTATTTT. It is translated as CASNQDAGVTDTQYF.

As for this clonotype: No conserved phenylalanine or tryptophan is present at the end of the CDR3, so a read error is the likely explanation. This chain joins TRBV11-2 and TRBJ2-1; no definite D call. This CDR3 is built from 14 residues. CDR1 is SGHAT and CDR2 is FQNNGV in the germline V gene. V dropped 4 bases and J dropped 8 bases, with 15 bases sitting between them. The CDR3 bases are TGTGCCAGCAGCTCCCCCCCTCGTAACGATGAGCAGTTCTTG. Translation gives CASSSPPRNDEQFL.

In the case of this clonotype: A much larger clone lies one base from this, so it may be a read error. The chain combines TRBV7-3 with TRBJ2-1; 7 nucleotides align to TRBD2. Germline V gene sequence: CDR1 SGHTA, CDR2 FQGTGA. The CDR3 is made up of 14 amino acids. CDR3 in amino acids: CASSSSLANNGQFF. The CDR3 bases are TGTGCCAGCAGCTCATCACTAGCGAACAATGGGCAGTTCTTC.

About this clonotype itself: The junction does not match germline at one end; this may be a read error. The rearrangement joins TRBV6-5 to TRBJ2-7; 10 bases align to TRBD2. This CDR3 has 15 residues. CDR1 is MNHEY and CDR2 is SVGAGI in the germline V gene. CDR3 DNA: TGTGGCAGCAGCCCCCCTCCGACTAGCGGGTACGAGCAGTACTTC. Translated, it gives CGSSPPPTSGYEQYF.

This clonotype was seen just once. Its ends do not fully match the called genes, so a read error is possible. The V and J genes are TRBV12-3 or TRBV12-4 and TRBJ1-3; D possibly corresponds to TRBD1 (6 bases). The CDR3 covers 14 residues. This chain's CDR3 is CDSSSHREGNTIYF. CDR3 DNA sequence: TGTGACAGCAGTTCGCACAGGGAAGGAAACACCATATATTTT.

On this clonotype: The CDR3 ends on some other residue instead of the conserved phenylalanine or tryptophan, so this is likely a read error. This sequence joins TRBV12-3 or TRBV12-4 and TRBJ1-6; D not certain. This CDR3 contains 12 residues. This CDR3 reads CTSSLKNSPLHY. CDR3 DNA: TGTACAAGCAGTTTAAAGAATTCACCCCTCCACTAT.

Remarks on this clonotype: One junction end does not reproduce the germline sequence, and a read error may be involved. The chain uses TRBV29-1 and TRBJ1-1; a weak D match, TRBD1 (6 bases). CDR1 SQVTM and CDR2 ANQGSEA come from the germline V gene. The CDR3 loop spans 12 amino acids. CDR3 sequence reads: CNVVGTRGEPFF. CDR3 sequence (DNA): TGCAACGTTGTGGGCACCAGGGGTGAACCTTTCTTT.